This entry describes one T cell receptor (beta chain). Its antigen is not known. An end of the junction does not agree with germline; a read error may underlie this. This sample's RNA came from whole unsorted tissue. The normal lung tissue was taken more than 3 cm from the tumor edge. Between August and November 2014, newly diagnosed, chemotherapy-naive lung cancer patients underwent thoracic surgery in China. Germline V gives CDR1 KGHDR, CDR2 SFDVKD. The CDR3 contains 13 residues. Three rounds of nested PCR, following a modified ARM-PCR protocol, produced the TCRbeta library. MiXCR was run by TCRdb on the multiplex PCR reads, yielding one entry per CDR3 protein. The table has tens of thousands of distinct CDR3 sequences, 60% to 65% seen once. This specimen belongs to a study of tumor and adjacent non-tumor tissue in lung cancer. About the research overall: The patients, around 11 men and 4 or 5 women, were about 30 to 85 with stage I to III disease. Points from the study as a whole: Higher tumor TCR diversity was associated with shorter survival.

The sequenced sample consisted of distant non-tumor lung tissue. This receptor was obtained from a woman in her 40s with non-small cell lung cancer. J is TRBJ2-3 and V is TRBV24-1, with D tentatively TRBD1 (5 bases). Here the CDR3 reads CATSDYTTDMQYF. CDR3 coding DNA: TGTGCCACCAGTGATTACACGACAGATATGCAGTATTTC.